Described below is a single T cell receptor (beta chain) sequence and its context. Its cognate antigen is unknown. Repertoires were generated with immunoSEQ multiplex PCR, while TCRdb's copy carries only in-frame clones and drops some. The top ten hold 7.5% of the sample, which has more than 7,500 clones, around 92% seen once. The data stem from a study of T cells in localized non-small cell lung cancer. In germline, CDR1 is SGHDN, CDR2 FVKESK. The CDR3 totals 17 residues. V shed 0 bases and J 0 bases; nucleotides not matched to a gene: 7. Notes on the study in general: T cell clonality was highest in uninvolved adjacent lung, above tumor. There was an association of higher blood T cell density with longer overall survival.

V and J are TRBV14 and TRBJ2-7; 8 nucleotides match TRBD2. This TCR derives from a woman aged 40-69 years with stage I squamous cell lung carcinoma. Here the sequenced sample was peripheral blood, taken before any cancer treatment. CDR3 coding DNA: TGTGCCAGCAGCCAAGAAGGGGCGGGGGGCAGCTCCTACGAGCAGTACTTC. Translation: CASSQEGAGGSSYEQYF.